The clone carrying this TCR beta chain was recorded once. What it binds is not known. This entry is derived from a study of cytomegalovirus exposure and HLA in healthy donors. Study-wide results and limits: As a later analysis revealed, most CMV-associated TCR beta chains appeared HLA-restricted.

60 Vbeta and 13 Jbeta primers were used in PCR. Assay used: immunoSEQ multiplex PCR; TCRdb lists only in-frame clones, some missing. Here the sample spans under 200,000 clones, more than 65% being singletons. The CDR3 totals 15 residues. V trimming: 5 bases; J trimming: 4 bases; junction bases outside the gene matches: 8. Germline V gene lookup returns CDR1 MGHRA and CDR2 YSYEKL. The clonotype originates from a woman between 45 and 65 years old in good health and CMV-seronegative. The chain recombines TRBV4-1 with TRBJ1-3; 7 positions match TRBD1. The source material was PBMCs. As DNA, the CDR3 is TGCGCCAGCAGCGCCCAGACAGGGTTCGGAAACACCATATATTTT. Translating it yields CASSAQTGFGNTIYF.